This T cell receptor (beta chain) was found in a study of T-cell reconstitution after alpha-beta-depleted transplantation in children. Notes on the study in general: Reports say that about two months after transplant, the alpha-beta T cells came out of several hundred graft clones that had expanded. By one year post-transplant, T-cell counts and diversity largely arose from T cells that were newly produced.

About this clonotype itself: Its specificity is unknown.

Unique molecular identifiers were built into the TCRbeta library. Using its own MiXCR run on the PCR reads, TCRdb lists one record per CDR3 protein. The data show 500,000 to 650,000 distinct CDR3 sequences, under 15% seen once. Trimming shortened V by 1 base and J by 8 bases, and 12 bases separated the two germline ends. The CDR3 consists of 14 residues. The sequencing used PBMCs, mostly from graft donor cells, collected 360 days after TCRalphabeta/CD19-depleted stem cell transplant. The chain uses TRBV12-3 or TRBV12-4 and TRBJ2-1; D not certain. The clonotype originates from a male patient aged 10 to 17 who had a stem cell transplant for acute myeloid leukemia, so the T cells may come from the graft donor. The CDR3 loop reads CASSLGGSPYEQFF. CDR3 coding DNA: TGTGCCAGCAGTTTAGGAGGTTCCCCCTATGAGCAGTTCTTC.